A single T cell receptor beta chain is shown here with its context. The sample is drawn from a study of blood T cell repertoires in COVID-19. Turning to the study itself: T cells, B-cell-depleted T cells, or PBMCs supplied cDNA or gDNA.

Profiling relied on immunoSEQ multiplex PCR, and the TCRdb table lists in-frame clones only, not all of them. This sample has tens of thousands of clones, with approximately 89% found just once. The V end lost 8 bases, the J end lost 4 bases, and 12 bases lay between the germline ends. The length of the CDR3 is 12 residues. From germline, CDR1 is SNHLY and CDR2 FYNNEI. This sequence joins TRBV2 and TRBJ2-7; D remains unclear. The sample taken for sequencing was peripheral blood. This clonotype originated in a human donor in a cohort sampled during active COVID-19. DNA for the CDR3: TGTGCCAGCGGGCTGGGCAGATACGAGCAGTACTTC. Its protein product is CASGLGRYEQYF. Variable domain in full (rest from reference TRBV2 and TRBJ2-7): EPEVTQTPSHQVTQMGQEVILRCVPISNHLYFYWYRQILGQKVEFLVSFYNNEISEKSEIFDDQFSVERPDGSNFTLKIRSTKLEDSAMYFCASGLGRYEQYFGPGTRLTVT.